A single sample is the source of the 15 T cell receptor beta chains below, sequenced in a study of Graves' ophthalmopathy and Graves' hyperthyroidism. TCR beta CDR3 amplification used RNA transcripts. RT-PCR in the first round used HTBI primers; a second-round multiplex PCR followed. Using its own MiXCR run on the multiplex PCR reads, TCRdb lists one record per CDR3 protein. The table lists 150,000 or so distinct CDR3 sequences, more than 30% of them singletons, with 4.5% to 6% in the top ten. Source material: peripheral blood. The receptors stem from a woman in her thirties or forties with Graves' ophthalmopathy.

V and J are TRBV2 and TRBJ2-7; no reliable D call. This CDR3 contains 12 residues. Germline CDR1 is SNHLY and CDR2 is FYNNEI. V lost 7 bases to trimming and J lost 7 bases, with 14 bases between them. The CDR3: CASNPFDREQYF. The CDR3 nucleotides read TGTGCCAGCAACCCCTTTGATCGGGAGCAGTACTTC.

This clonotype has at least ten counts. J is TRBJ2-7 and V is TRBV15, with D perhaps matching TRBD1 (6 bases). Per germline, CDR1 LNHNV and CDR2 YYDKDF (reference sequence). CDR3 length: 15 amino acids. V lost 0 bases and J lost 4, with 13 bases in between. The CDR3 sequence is CATSRDSGHFYEQYF. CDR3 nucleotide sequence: TGTGCCACCAGCAGAGACTCGGGACATTTTTACGAGCAGTACTTC.

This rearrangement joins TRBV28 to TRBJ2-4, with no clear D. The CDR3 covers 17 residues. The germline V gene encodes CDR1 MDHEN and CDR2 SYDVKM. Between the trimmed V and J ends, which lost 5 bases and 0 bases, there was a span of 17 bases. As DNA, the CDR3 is TGTGCCAGCAGTCCCAACCTTAGTGGGCTAGCCAAAAACATTCAGTACTTC. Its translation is CASSPNLSGLAKNIQYF.

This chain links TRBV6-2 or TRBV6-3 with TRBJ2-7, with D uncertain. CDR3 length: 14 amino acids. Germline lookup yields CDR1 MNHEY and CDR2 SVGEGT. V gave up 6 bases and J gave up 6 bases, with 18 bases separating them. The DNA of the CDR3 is TGTGCCAGCAGGCTAAGTCACAACCCGGGCGAGCAGTACTTC. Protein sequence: CASRLSHNPGEQYF.

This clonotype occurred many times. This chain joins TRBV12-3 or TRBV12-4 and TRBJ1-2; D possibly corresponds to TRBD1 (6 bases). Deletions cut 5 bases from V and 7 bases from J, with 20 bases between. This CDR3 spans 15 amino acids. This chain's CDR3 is CASSGVGGGVIGYTF. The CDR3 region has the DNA TGTGCCAGCAGTGGCGTCGGGGGGGGCGTTATTGGCTACACCTTC.

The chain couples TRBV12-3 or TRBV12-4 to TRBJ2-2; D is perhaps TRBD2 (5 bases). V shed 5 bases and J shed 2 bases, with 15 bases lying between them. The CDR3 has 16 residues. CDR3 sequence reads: CASSPPLLENTGELFF. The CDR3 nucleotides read TGTGCCAGCAGTCCCCCCCTACTAGAAAACACCGGGGAGCTGTTTTTT.

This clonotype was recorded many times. The DNA for the CDR3 is TGTGCCAGCAGCTTCCGGGACAGGGGATTCGAGCAGTACTTC. Encoded protein: CASSFRDRGFEQYF. V and J are TRBV7-9 and TRBJ2-7, with 10 bases lining up with TRBD1. V was pared by 3 bases and J by 6 bases, with 5 bases of the junction left unmatched. The CDR3 runs to 14 residues. Per germline, CDR1 SEHNR and CDR2 FQNEAQ (reference sequence). Supplemented by reference TRBV7-9 and TRBJ2-7, the full variable domain reads DTGVSQNPRHKITKRGQNVTFRCDPISEHNRLYWYRQTLGQGPEFLTYFQNEAQLEKSRLLSDRFSAERPKGSFSTLEIQRTEQGDSAMYLCASSFRDRGFEQYFGPGTRLTVT.

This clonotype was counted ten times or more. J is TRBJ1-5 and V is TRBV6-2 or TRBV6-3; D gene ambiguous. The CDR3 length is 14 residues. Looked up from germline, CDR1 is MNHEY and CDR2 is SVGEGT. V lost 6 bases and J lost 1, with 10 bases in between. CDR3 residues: CASRGSLSNQPQHF. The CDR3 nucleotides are TGTGCCAGCAGGGGGTCCCTGAGCAATCAGCCCCAGCATTTT.

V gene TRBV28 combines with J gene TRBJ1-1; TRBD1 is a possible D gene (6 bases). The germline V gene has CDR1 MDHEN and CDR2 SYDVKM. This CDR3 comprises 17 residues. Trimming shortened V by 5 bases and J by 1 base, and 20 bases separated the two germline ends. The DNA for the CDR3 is TGTGCCAGCAGTCCGCTACTCCTGGGCAGGGGGAACACTGAAGCTTTCTTT. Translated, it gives CASSPLLLGRGNTEAFF.

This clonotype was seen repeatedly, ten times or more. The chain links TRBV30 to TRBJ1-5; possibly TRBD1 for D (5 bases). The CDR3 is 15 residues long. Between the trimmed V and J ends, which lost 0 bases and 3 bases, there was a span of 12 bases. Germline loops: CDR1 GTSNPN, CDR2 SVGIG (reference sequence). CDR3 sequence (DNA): TGTGCCTGGAGTGTGGGGGGACCACACAATCAGCCCCAGCATTTT. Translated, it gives CAWSVGGPHNQPQHF.

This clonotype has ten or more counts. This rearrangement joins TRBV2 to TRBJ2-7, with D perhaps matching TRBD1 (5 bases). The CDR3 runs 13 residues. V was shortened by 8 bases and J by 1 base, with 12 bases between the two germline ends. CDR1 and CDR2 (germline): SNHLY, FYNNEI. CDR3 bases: TGTGCCAGCGCGGCAGGGCGATCCTACGAGCAGTACTTC. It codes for CASAAGRSYEQYF.

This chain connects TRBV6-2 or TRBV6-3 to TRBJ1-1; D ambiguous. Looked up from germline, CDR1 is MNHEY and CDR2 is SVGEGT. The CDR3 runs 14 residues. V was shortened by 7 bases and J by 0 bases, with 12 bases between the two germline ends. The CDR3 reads CASTERVMNTEAFF. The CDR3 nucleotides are TGTGCCAGCACCGAGCGGGTTATGAACACTGAAGCTTTCTTT.

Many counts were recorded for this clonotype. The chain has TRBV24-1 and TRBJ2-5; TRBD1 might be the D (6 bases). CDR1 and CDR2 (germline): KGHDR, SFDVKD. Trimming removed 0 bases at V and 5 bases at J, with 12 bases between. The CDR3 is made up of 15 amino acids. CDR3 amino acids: CATSDLVGAGETQYF. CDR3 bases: TGTGCCACCAGTGATTTGGTGGGGGCCGGTGAGACCCAGTACTTC.

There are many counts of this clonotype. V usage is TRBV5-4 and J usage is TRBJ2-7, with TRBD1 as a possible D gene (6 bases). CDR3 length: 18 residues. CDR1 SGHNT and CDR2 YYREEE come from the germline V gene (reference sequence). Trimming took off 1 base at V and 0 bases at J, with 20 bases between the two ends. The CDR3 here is CASSLFLVGRGTSYEQYF. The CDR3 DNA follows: TGTGCCAGCAGCTTGTTCCTTGTCGGCAGGGGAACCTCCTACGAGCAGTACTTC.

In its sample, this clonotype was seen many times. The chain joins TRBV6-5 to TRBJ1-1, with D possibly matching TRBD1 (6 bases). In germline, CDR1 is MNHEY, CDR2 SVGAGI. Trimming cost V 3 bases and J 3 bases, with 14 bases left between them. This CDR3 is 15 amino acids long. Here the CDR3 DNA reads TGTGCCAGCAGTTATGGTGCAGGGGTCTACACTGAAGCTTTCTTT. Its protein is CASSYGAGVYTEAFF.